These 31 T cell receptor beta chains were all obtained from the same sample, sequenced in a study of CD8+CD57+ T cells in acquired aplastic anemia. It was genomic DNA that served as the template for profiling TCR beta VDJ and CDR3. TCRdb ran MiXCR on the reads and lists one entry per CDR3 protein. The table has roughly 180,000 distinct CDR3 sequences, 64% seen once; the top ten hold 35% to 55%. The sequencing input was sorted CD4+, CD8+, or CD8+CD57+ T cells (not recorded which) from PBMCs. These receptors all come from a human donor with severe aplastic anemia or a healthy control (not recorded which).

The V call is TRBV2, the J call TRBJ2-3; weak D call: TRBD1 (6 bases). Trimming cost V 3 bases and J 4 bases, with 14 bases left between them. From germline, CDR1 is SNHLY and CDR2 FYNNEI. The CDR3 is made up of 15 amino acids. CDR3 amino acids: CASSDVGQLSDTQYF. DNA for the CDR3: TGTGCCAGCAGTGACGTAGGACAGCTATCAGATACGCAGTATTTT.

The chain links TRBV10-3 to TRBJ2-5; perhaps TRBD1 as D (6 bases). This CDR3 is 13 amino acids long. Deletions cut 5 bases from V and 2 bases from J, with 9 bases between. The germline gives CDR1 ENHRY, CDR2 SYGVKD. The CDR3 is CAISRGQQETQYF. CDR3 in DNA: TGTGCCATCAGTCGAGGACAGCAAGAGACCCAGTACTTC.

This clonotype was found a few times. Here the CDR3 omits its conserved ending phenylalanine or tryptophan, so a read error is the likely source. The chain links TRBV12-3 or TRBV12-4 to TRBJ1-5; D is ambiguous. This CDR3 comprises 12 residues. V was shortened by 4 bases and J by 6 bases, with 7 bases between the two germline ends. CDR3 protein: CASSSGIQPQHL. The CDR3 coding sequence is TGTGCCAGCAGTTCGGGAATTCAGCCCCAGCATCTT.

V gene TRBV10-3 combines with J gene TRBJ1-5; possibly TRBD1 for D (6 bases). CDR1 is ENHRY, CDR2 SYGVKD, per germline. With 6 bases removed from V and 3 bases from J, the gap between germline ends came to 12 bases. The CDR3 sequence is 14 residues long. Here the CDR3 DNA reads TGTGCCATCAGCAGCGGGACACCCAATCAGCCCCAGCATTTT. This sequence encodes CAISSGTPNQPQHF.

The chain joins TRBV10-2 to TRBJ1-5; D is ambiguous. Germline assignment: CDR1 WSHSY and CDR2 SAAADI. The V and J ends lost 0 bases and 2 bases respectively, with 5 bases between them. CDR3 size: 14 residues. CDR3: CASSESIGNQPQHF. The CDR3 DNA follows: TGCGCCAGCAGTGAGTCGATAGGCAATCAGCCCCAGCATTTT.

This clonotype has a handful of counts. The CDR3 nucleotides are TGTGCCACCGGATTATTAAATACGCAGTATTTT. Amino acids: CATGLLNTQYF. The chain joins TRBV24-1 to TRBJ2-3; no definite D call. Trimming removed 9 bases from V and 7 bases from J, with 10 bases in between. The CDR3 is 11 amino acids. Germline values: CDR1 KGHDR, CDR2 SFDVKD.

J is TRBJ1-4 and V is TRBV20-1; D ambiguous. Germline V gives CDR1 DFQATT, CDR2 SNEGSKA (reference sequence). The V and J ends lost 6 bases and 8 bases respectively, with 10 bases between them. This CDR3 has 11 amino acids. The CDR3 sequence: CSATVDEKLFF. The CDR3 nucleotides are TGCAGTGCCACGGTCGACGAAAAACTGTTTTTT.

V and J are TRBV6-5 and TRBJ1-2; perhaps TRBD1 as D (6 bases). Between the trimmed V and J ends, which lost 5 bases and 4 bases, there was a span of 20 bases. The germline CDR1 and CDR2 sequences are MNHEY and SVGAGI. This CDR3 is 16 amino acids long. CDR3 region: CASSGPGAAGIYGYTF. The DNA of the CDR3 is TGTGCCAGCAGTGGACCGGGGGCCGCGGGGATCTATGGCTACACCTTC.

The rearrangement joins TRBV19 to TRBJ2-7; 9 nucleotides agree with TRBD1. CDR1 LNHDA and CDR2 SQIVND come from the germline V gene (reference sequence). The V segment lost 5 bases and the J segment 1 base; nucleotides outside the gene matches: 6. The CDR3 runs 15 residues. The CDR3 reads CASSSYGTGSYEQYF. CDR3 DNA sequence: TGTGCCAGTAGTTCATACGGGACAGGGTCCTACGAGCAGTACTTC. The full variable domain, completed using reference TRBV19 and TRBJ2-7, is DGGITQSPKYLFRKEGQNVTLSCEQNLNHDAMYWYRQDPGQGLRLIYYSQIVNDFQKGDIAEGYSVSREKKESFPLTVTSAQKNPTAFYLCASSSYGTGSYEQYFGPGTRLTVT.

Here the CDR3 DNA reads TGTGCCAGCAGCCATAGAGGGGATGGGGAGACCCAGTACTTC. Its protein is CASSHRGDGETQYF. The chain has TRBV9 and TRBJ2-5; the D call may be TRBD1 or TRBD2 (5 bases each). Germline CDR1 and CDR2: SGDLS and YYNGEE. CDR3 length equals 14 residues. V was trimmed by 4 bases and J by 5 bases, leaving 15 bases between them.

This clonotype was counted at least ten times. The CDR3 DNA is TGTGCCAGCAGTGAACCAGGCGGGGGGGTTAGGGAGACCCAGTACTTC. Translation: CASSEPGGGVRETQYF. This chain links TRBV6-1 with TRBJ2-5; TRBD2 matches 9 bases. Trimming at V came to 2 bases and at J to 5 bases, leaving 9 bases not matched to a gene. The CDR3 runs to 16 residues. Germline V lookup: CDR1 MNHNS, CDR2 SASEGT.

This clonotype was observed at least ten times. The chain carries TRBV19 and TRBJ1-2; D unclear. This CDR3 comprises 14 residues. Germline V gene data show CDR1 as LNHDA and CDR2 as SQIVND (reference sequence). V dropped 3 bases and J dropped 4 bases, with 12 bases sitting between them. CDR3 coding DNA: TGTGCCAGTAGTATCTTCTTGGAGGCCTATGGCTACACCTTC. Encoded protein: CASSIFLEAYGYTF.

The chain joins TRBV24-1 to TRBJ2-2; the D gene is possibly TRBD2 (6 bases). Germline loops: CDR1 KGHDR, CDR2 SFDVKD. V lost 4 bases and J 5 bases, leaving 10 bases between the germline ends. This CDR3 has 14 residues. The CDR3 DNA reads TGTGCCACCAGTGAGAGGGACTTTACCGGGGAGCTGTTTTTT. Amino acids: CATSERDFTGELFF.

The chain joins TRBV10-3 to TRBJ2-7, with D possibly being TRBD1 (6 bases). This CDR3 comprises 12 residues. The ends were cut back, 9 bases at V and 2 bases at J, with 11 bases in the middle. Germline V gives CDR1 ENHRY, CDR2 SYGVKD. The CDR3 is CAMAGETYEQYF. The CDR3 nucleotides are TGTGCCATGGCAGGGGAGACCTACGAGCAGTACTTC.

In its sample, this clonotype was seen many times. The V gene is TRBV7-9, the J gene TRBJ1-1; D remains ambiguous. The CDR3 length is 13 residues. V lost 5 bases, J lost 0 bases, and 7 bases lay in between. Germline assignment: CDR1 SEHNR and CDR2 FQNEAQ (reference sequence). The CDR3 reads CASSHPLNTEAFF. The CDR3 nucleotides are TGTGCCAGCAGCCACCCCTTGAACACTGAAGCTTTCTTT.

Note on this clonotype: The junction shows a germline mismatch at one end, possibly a read error. The chain recombines TRBV7-6 with TRBJ2-7, with 9 bases lining up with TRBD1. Germline V gene sequence: CDR1 SGHVS, CDR2 FNYEAQ. The CDR3 contains 18 residues. This chain's CDR3 is CAGSLAVGGQGPSYEQYF. The CDR3 DNA follows: TGTGCCGGCAGCTTAGCGGTGGGGGGACAGGGACCCTCCTACGAGCAGTACTTC.

The chain carries TRBV4-1 and TRBJ2-2; 9 nucleotides agree with TRBD2. The V gene's germline CDR1 is MGHRA and CDR2 YSYEKL. Trimming cost V 1 base and J 3 bases; bases outside gene matches: 6. The CDR3 spans 17 residues. The CDR3 nucleotides read TGCGCCAGCAGCCAAGTCAGCGGGGGGCACCACACCGGGGAGCTGTTTTTT. Amino acid sequence: CASSQVSGGHHTGELFF.

Here the CDR3 reads CASQWGYEQYF. DNA of the CDR3: TGTGCCAGCCAGTGGGGGTACGAGCAGTACTTC. The chain has TRBV19 and TRBJ2-7; the D call may be TRBD1 or TRBD2 (5 bases each). CDR3 length: 11 amino acids. Germline V gene lookup returns CDR1 LNHDA and CDR2 SQIVND (reference sequence). With 9 bases removed from V and 4 bases from J, the gap between germline ends came to 10 bases. Looking up the rest from reference TRBV19 and TRBJ2-7 gives the full variable domain: DGGITQSPKYLFRKEGQNVTLSCEQNLNHDAMYWYRQDPGQGLRLIYYSQIVNDFQKGDIAEGYSVSREKKESFPLTVTSAQKNPTAFYLCASQWGYEQYFGPGTRLTVT.

This clonotype was found a few times. The chain couples TRBV25-1 to TRBJ2-7; possibly TRBD1 for D (6 bases). Germline CDR1 MGHDK, CDR2 SYGVNS. Between the trimmed V and J ends, which lost 3 bases and 6 bases, there was a span of 9 bases. CDR3 length: 12 residues. CDR3 sequence (DNA): TGTGCCAGCAGTGACCGGACAGCCGAGCAGTACTTC. As protein: CASSDRTAEQYF.

The chain has TRBV20-1 and TRBJ2-7; D not certain. V was clipped by 0 bases and J by 2 bases, with 11 bases between them. Looked up from germline, CDR1 is DFQATT and CDR2 is SNEGSKA (reference sequence). The CDR3 is 14 residues long. The CDR3 DNA reads as TGCAGTGCTAGAGATCTGGGGTCTACCTACGAGCAGTACTTC. Translating gives CSARDLGSTYEQYF.

In regard to this clonotype: The final CDR3 position lacks the conserved phenylalanine or tryptophan, pointing to a likely read error. The DNA is omitted, as the CDR3 cannot be located on it reliably, and the CDR3 follows TCRdb's listing. The chain joins TRBV27 to TRBJ1-4; TRBD1 is the table's D call and was not checked against the DNA. The CDR3 length is 8 residues, termini included. CDR1 and CDR2 (germline): MNHEY, SMNVEV (reference sequence). The CDR3 region is CASSFEGV.

The chain links TRBV7-9 to TRBJ1-6, with D possibly being TRBD1 (5 bases). V was pared by 5 bases and J by 4 bases, with 18 bases between. The germline CDR1 and CDR2 sequences are SEHNR and FQNEAQ (reference sequence). This CDR3 is 17 amino acids long. The CDR3 DNA is TGTGCCAGCAGCCAGGGCCCGAGGGGTGGGTATAATTCACCCCTCCACTTT. It translates to CASSQGPRGGYNSPLHF.

This clonotype was seen repeatedly, ten times or more. This chain joins TRBV6-1 and TRBJ1-4; perhaps TRBD1 as D (5 bases). The CDR3 consists of 15 residues. Germline CDR1 is MNHNS and CDR2 is SASEGT. Trimming left V 5 bases short and J 6 bases short, with 16 bases between. Here the CDR3 DNA reads TGTGCCAGCAGTTTAACCCAGAGGGGAGATGAAAAACTGTTTTTT. It translates to CASSLTQRGDEKLFF.

This clonotype has more than one count but fewer than ten. At one of its ends the junction is not consistent with the germline gene, which may arise from a read error. The V call is TRBV7-7, the J call TRBJ2-2, with no clear D. The CDR3 loop spans 14 amino acids. Germline V gene lookup returns CDR1 SSHAT and CDR2 FNYEAQ (reference sequence). CDR3 amino acids: CASSLDPYTGELFF. DNA for the CDR3: TGTGCTAGCAGCTTGGACCCTTACACCGGGGAGCTGTTTTTT.

The CDR3, as DNA: TGTGCCACCAGGGTTCCCTTGTGTCCTGACCAAGAGACCCAGTACTTC. Translating it yields CATRVPLCPDQETQYF. The chain employs TRBV24-1 and TRBJ2-5; D is uncertain. Germline CDR1 and CDR2: KGHDR and SFDVKD. This CDR3 region has 16 residues. Trimming pared 7 bases from V and 0 bases from J, leaving 17 bases between.

The V call is TRBV7-8, the J call TRBJ2-1, with a possible D match to TRBD2 (7 bases). The V and J ends lost 1 base and 9 bases respectively, with 13 bases between them. The CDR3 consists of 14 residues. Germline V gene data show CDR1 as SGHVS and CDR2 as FQNEAQ. CDR3 bases: TGTGCCAGCAGCTTAGTGGGAGGGGGGGGTGAGCAGTTCTTC. Its translation is CASSLVGGGGEQFF.

The chain combines TRBV7-8 with TRBJ2-3, with D possibly being TRBD2 (6 bases). CDR1 is SGHVS and CDR2 is FQNEAQ in the germline V gene. V was pared by 2 bases and J by 11 bases, with 17 bases between. This CDR3 region has 14 residues. The chain's CDR3 is CASSLSIRAGGQYF. Here the CDR3 DNA reads TGTGCCAGCAGCTTAAGTATCAGGGCCGGGGGGCAGTATTTT. Based on the CDR3 plus reference TRBV7-8 and TRBJ2-3, the full variable domain is GAGVSQSPRYKVAKRGQDVALRCDPISGHVSLFWYQQALGQGPEFLTYFQNEAQLDKSGLPSDRFFAERPEGSVSTLKIQRTQQEDSAVYLCASSLSIRAGGQYFGPGTRLTVL.

This clonotype occurred many times. The chain has TRBV20-1 and TRBJ2-7; D remains ambiguous. The V end was cut by 1 base, the J end by 0 bases, with 10 bases between. Germline loops: CDR1 DFQATT, CDR2 SNEGSKA (reference sequence). CDR3 length equals 14 residues. The CDR3, as DNA: TGCAGTGCTAGAGGGGAAGGAAGCTCCTACGAGCAGTACTTC. It yields the protein CSARGEGSSYEQYF.

V and J are TRBV25-1 and TRBJ1-6; TRBD1 agrees at 10 bases. Germline trimming cut 3 bases from V and 7 bases from J; bases unmatched to any gene: 0. Germline assignment: CDR1 MGHDK and CDR2 SYGVNS. CDR3 length equals 14 residues. The CDR3 nucleotides read TGTGCCAGCAGTGAGGGACAGGGGAATTCACCCCTCCACTTT. This sequence encodes CASSEGQGNSPLHF.

The chain couples TRBV2 to TRBJ2-2, with 10 bases matching TRBD1. Germline V gene sequence: CDR1 SNHLY, CDR2 FYNNEI. Germline trimming cut 3 bases from V and 5 bases from J; bases unmatched to any gene: 3. The CDR3 sequence is 15 residues long. DNA for the CDR3: TGTGCCAGCAGTGACGGACAGGGGGGGACCGGGGAGCTGTTTTTT. It is translated as CASSDGQGGTGELFF.

The chain couples TRBV20-1 to TRBJ2-5; D possibly corresponds to TRBD1 (5 bases). This CDR3 is 12 amino acids long. V dropped 5 bases and J dropped 5 bases, with 12 bases sitting between them. Looked up from germline, CDR1 is DFQATT and CDR2 is SNEGSKA (reference sequence). The CDR3 DNA reads TGCAGTGCTGGACCGACAGAGGAGACCCAGTACTTC. This codes for CSAGPTEETQYF.